Many counts were recorded for the clone carrying this TCR beta chain. TCRdb fed the 5' RACE reads into MiXCR, producing one record per CDR3 protein. This table holds 300,000 or so distinct CDR3 sequences, approximately 10% found once. The source of the sample is a study of T cells after yellow fever vaccination. Across the whole study: Fractions containing few cells were prepared with SMART-Seq v4 Ultra Low Input.

This receptor was obtained from a man between 18 and 35 years old who received the YFV17D yellow fever vaccine. The material sequenced was CD4+ T cells sorted from PBMCs, taken 5 days after the yellow fever booster vaccination.

The CDR3 reads CASSYGETQYF. As DNA, the CDR3 is TGTGCCAGCAGCTACGGAGAGACCCAGTACTTC. The chain couples TRBV7-9 to TRBJ2-5; D is uncertain. Germline CDR1 SEHNR, CDR2 FQNEAQ (reference sequence). CDR3 length: 11 amino acids. V was shortened by 4 bases and J by 4 bases, with 4 bases between the two germline ends. The entire variable domain, with the rest obtained from reference TRBV7-9 and TRBJ2-5, is as follows: DTGVSQNPRHKITKRGQNVTFRCDPISEHNRLYWYRQTLGQGPEFLTYFQNEAQLEKSRLLSDRFSAERPKGSFSTLEIQRTEQGDSAMYLCASSYGETQYFGPGTRLLVL.